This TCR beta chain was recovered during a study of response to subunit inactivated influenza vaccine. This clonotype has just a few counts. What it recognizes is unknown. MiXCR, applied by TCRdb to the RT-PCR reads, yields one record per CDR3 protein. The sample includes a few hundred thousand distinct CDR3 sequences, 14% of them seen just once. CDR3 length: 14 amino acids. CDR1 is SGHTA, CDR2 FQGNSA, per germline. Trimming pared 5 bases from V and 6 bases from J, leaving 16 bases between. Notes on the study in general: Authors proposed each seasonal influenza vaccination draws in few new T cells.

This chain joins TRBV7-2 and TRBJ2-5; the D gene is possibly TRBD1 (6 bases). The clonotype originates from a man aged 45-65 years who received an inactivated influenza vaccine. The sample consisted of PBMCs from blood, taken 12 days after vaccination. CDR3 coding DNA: TGTGCCAGCAGCCCCAACAGGGTTGGGAAGACCCAGTACTTC. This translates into CASSPNRVGKTQYF.